This TCR beta chain was documented in a study of shared clonotypes between healthy human individuals. Study observations and caveats: Sampling covered blood only; tissue repertoires likely differ. Represented diversity, genetic and exposure-history alike, was limited by few donors.

This was a deep-level run. Generated by immunoSEQ multiplex PCR, the TCRdb table keeps only in-frame clones and is missing some. The repertoire has a few hundred thousand clones, around 81% of them found once; the top ten carry around 12%. The CDR3 extends over 15 amino acids. The V and J ends lost 4 bases and 0 bases respectively, with 13 bases between them. CDR1 and CDR2 from the germline V gene are LGHNA and YSLEER. For this clone: What it binds is not known.

The source of this sequence is a woman between 40 and 55 years old in good health. Some clones in this sample may be carry-over from other donors' samples. The sequenced sample was PBMCs. V is TRBV4-3 and J is TRBJ2-7; D remains ambiguous. Written as DNA, the CDR3 is TGCGCCAGCAGCCTTCGATTGAAAGGCTCCTACGAGCAGTACTTC. It is translated as CASSLRLKGSYEQYF.